Listed below are T cell receptor beta chains from one sample, sequenced in a study of regulatory dendritic cells for organ transplantation. Profiling relied on immunoSEQ multiplex PCR, and the TCRdb table lists in-frame clones only, not all of them. The table includes about 20,000 clones, more than 60% detected once. No cognate antigen is known for these TCRs. Material for sequencing was memory CD4+ T cells from blood cultured with regulatory dendritic cells. All receptors derive from a human donor in good health. Each CDR3 is given without its conserved first and last residue. Each record gives: CDR3 protein, V gene, J gene.

AWSPALQETQY	TRBV30	TRBJ2-5
SVEGYGNTIY	TRBV29-1	TRBJ1-3
ASRPHGGENTIY	TRBV6-6	TRBJ1-3
ASSYEGQVNEKLF	TRBV6-6	TRBJ1-4
ASSPGTHNPNEQF	TRBV6-6	TRBJ2-1
ASSLTGAVQPQH	TRBV6-5	TRBJ1-5
ASSFEGSWNEQF	TRBV7-7	TRBJ2-1
ASSLAVAGYEQY	TRBV5-1	TRBJ2-7
ASTVRGPITDTQY	TRBV5-6	TRBJ2-3
ASSWADGYT	TRBV2	TRBJ1-2
ASSEQGLTYEQY	TRBV2	TRBJ2-7
ASSVGHRGGGNTIY	TRBV9	TRBJ1-3
ASRQGARDTQY	TRBV6-6	TRBJ2-3
ASSLTQGPETQY	TRBV5-6	TRBJ2-5
ASSPRKYTSGVRASTQY	TRBV7-2	TRBJ2-5
ASSVRAEQY	TRBV25-1	TRBJ2-7
ASSSGRTGNQPQH	TRBV19	TRBJ1-5
ASSYGQEITDTQY	TRBV6-6	TRBJ2-3
ASSIAGYGVGREAF	TRBV19	TRBJ1-1
ASSVEGTAVTEAF	TRBV9	TRBJ1-1
ASSIRQSLTDTQY	TRBV19	TRBJ2-3
ASSDATGVETQY	TRBV5-5	TRBJ2-5
ASSIVGQGNTEAF	TRBV19	TRBJ1-1
ASSDRGMTDTQY	TRBV18	TRBJ2-3
ASSTRQPQH	TRBV28	TRBJ1-5
ASSAERWAWGQF	TRBV5-6	TRBJ2-1
ASSQGLAGYNEQF	TRBV14	TRBJ2-1
ASSGGRAYGYT	TRBV2	TRBJ1-2
ASSTTTSYEQY	TRBV7-8	TRBJ2-7
ASRGQSDTQY	TRBV27	TRBJ2-3
ASSLAIGRTNEKLF	TRBV7-2	TRBJ1-4
AWSPGDNEQF	TRBV30	TRBJ2-1
ASSGSSYNSPLH	TRBV9	TRBJ1-6
ASSDVGGSDDEKLF	TRBV28	TRBJ1-4
ASGGRPATNEKLF	TRBV6-1	TRBJ1-4
ASSSSGGPGETQY	TRBV18	TRBJ2-5
ASSFDPNSPLH	TRBV28	TRBJ1-6
ASSVTGFEKLF	TRBV5-5	TRBJ1-4
ASSLTSGSLYEQY	TRBV28	TRBJ2-7
ASSEGGDGGELF	TRBV6-4	TRBJ2-2
ASRSYGTGDSYEQY	TRBV6-6	TRBJ2-7
ASSYHGLGQDLYNEQF	TRBV5-1	TRBJ2-1
ASSLSGLLTDTQY	TRBV7-7	TRBJ2-3
ASSLVAQGHGELF	TRBV28	TRBJ2-2
ASSSTGDGRGVKLF	TRBV19	TRBJ1-4
AWSVQSGGPQGTQY	TRBV30	TRBJ2-5
ASSLGQGAYYEQY	TRBV18	TRBJ2-7
ASSGGGIGTEAF	TRBV28	TRBJ1-1
ASQTGRSNQPQH	TRBV6-1	TRBJ1-5
ASSYGQGAYGYT	TRBV27	TRBJ1-2
SVEGWQNNEQF	TRBV29-1	TRBJ2-1
ASSLTPQETQY	TRBV7-2	TRBJ2-5
ATSSRDGSYEQY	TRBV15	TRBJ2-7
ASRNRDSKD	TRBV21-1	TRBJ2-7
ASSLSRNEQF	TRBV5-1	TRBJ2-1
AWKESGRFYEQY	TRBV30	TRBJ2-7
ASSQGGGGIREQF	TRBV28	TRBJ2-1
ASSVDGASTEAF	TRBV9	TRBJ1-1
AWSFDYEQY	TRBV30	TRBJ2-7
ASSNPPRVEKLF	TRBV6-5	TRBJ1-4